The present TCR beta chain was sequenced within a study of identifying expanded T cells in peripheral blood. The V end lost 3 bases, the J end lost 5 bases, and 16 bases lay between the germline ends. The CDR3 runs 15 residues. During the collection period, no donor immune events like infections were recorded. Findings and limits, study-wide: Variance in clone template counts between approximately 2-week samples significantly increased with total template count across all healthy donors. About 1.2 clones differed between technical replicates, versus approximately 16 and 20 over time.

Assay: immunoSEQ multiplex PCR; the TCRdb copy retains only in-frame clones and omits some. The sample lists tens of thousands of clones, around 90% occurring once. Comment on this clone: The antigen is unknown.

The rearrangement joins TRBV23-1 to TRBJ2-5; D unresolved. TRBV23-1 is an ORF; its function is uncertain. The sequence came from a person aged 18-70 years in good health. The sequenced sample was blood. The CDR3, as DNA: TGCGCCAGCAGTCACCACTTAGCTAAGTGGGAGACCCAGTACTTC. Translation gives CASSHHLAKWETQYF.